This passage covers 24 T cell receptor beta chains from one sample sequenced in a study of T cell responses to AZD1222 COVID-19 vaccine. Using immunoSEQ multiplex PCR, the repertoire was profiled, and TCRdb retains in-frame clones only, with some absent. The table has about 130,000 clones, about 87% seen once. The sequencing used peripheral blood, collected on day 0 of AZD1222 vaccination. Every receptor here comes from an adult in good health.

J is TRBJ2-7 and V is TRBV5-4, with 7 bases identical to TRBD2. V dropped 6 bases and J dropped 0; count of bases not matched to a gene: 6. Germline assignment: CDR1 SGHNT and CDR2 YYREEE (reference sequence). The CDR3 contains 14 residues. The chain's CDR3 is CASTQAGSSYEQYF. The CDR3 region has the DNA TGTGCCAGCACCCAAGCGGGGAGCTCCTACGAGCAGTACTTC. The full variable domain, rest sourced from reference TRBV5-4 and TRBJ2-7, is ETGVTQSPTHLIKTRGQQVTLRCSSQSGHNTVSWYQQALGQGPQFIFQYYREEENGRGNFPPRFSGLQFPNYSSELNVNALELDDSALYLCASTQAGSSYEQYFGPGTRLTVT.

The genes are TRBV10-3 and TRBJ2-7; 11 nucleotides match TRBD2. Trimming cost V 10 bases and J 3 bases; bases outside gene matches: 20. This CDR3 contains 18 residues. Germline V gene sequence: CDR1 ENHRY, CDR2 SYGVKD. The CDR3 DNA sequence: TGTGCCACCGAAGACCGGGACAGGGTCACTAGCGGGAGCTACGAGCAGTACTTC. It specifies CATEDRDRVTSGSYEQYF.

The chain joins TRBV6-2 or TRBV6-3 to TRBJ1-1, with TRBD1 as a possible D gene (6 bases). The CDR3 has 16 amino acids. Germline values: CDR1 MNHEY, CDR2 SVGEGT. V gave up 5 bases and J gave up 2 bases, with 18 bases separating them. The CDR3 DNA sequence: TGTGCCAGCAGTCGGGACCCAGGGGCGTATAACACTGAAGCTTTCTTT. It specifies CASSRDPGAYNTEAFF.

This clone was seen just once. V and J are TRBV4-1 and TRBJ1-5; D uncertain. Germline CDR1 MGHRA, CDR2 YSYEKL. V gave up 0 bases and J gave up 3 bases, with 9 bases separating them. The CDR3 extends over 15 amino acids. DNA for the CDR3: TGCGCCAGCAGCCAAGATCGGTCGGCCAATCAGCCCCAGCATTTT. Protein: CASSQDRSANQPQHF.

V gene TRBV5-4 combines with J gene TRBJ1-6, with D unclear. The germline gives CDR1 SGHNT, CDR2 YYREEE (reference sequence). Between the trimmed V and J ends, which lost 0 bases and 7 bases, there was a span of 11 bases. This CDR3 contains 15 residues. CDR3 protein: CASSLGPAHNSPLHF. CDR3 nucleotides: TGTGCCAGCAGCTTGGGGCCGGCCCACAATTCACCCCTCCACTTT.

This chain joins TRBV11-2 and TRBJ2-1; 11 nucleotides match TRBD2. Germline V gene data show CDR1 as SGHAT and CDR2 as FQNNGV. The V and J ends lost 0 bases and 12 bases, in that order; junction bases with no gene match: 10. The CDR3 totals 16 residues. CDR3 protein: CASSLDLTSGSVVQFF. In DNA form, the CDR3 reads TGTGCCAGCAGCTTAGATTTAACTAGCGGGAGCGTTGTGCAGTTCTTC.

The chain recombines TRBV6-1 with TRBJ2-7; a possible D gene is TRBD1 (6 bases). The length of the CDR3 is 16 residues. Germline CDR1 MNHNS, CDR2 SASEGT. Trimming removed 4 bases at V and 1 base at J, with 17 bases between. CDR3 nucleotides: TGTGCCAGCAGTGCTTATCCTCAGGGGAATTCCTACGAGCAGTACTTC. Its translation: CASSAYPQGNSYEQYF.

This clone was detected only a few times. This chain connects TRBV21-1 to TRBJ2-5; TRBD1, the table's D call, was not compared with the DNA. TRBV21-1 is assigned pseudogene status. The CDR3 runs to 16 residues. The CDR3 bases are TGTGCCAGCAGCGGGAGGAGACAGGGACGGTGGGAGACCCAGTACTTC. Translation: CASSGRRQGRWETQYF.

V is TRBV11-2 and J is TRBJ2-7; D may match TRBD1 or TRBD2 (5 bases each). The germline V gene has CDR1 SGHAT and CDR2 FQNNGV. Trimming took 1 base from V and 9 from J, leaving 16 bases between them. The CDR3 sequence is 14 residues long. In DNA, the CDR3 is TGTGCCAGCAGCTTAGGAGGGGCGGCCCTTGGGCAGTACTTC. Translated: CASSLGGAALGQYF.

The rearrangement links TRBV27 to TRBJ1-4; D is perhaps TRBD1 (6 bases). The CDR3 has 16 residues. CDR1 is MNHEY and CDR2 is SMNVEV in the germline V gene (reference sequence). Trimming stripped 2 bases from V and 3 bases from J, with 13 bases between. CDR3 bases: TGTGCCAGCAGTTTAAACCCACAGGGCTCTAATGAAAAACTGTTTTTT. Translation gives CASSLNPQGSNEKLFF.

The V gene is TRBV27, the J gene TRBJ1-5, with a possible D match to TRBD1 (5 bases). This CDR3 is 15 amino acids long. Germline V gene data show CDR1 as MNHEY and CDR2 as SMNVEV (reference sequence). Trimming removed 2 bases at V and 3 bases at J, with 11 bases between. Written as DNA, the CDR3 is TGTGCCAGCAGTTTAGCCGGGGGGGACAATCAGCCCCAGCATTTT. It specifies CASSLAGGDNQPQHF.

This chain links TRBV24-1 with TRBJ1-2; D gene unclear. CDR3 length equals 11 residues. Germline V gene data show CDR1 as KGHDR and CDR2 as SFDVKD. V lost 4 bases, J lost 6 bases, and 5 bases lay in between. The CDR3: CATSDQDGYTF. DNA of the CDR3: TGTGCCACCAGTGACCAAGATGGCTACACCTTC.

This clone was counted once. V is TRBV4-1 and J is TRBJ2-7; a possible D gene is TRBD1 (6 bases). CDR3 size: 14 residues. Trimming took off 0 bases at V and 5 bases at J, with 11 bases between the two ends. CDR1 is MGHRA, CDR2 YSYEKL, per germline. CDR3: CASSQDEDSDEQYF. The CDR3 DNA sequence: TGCGCCAGCAGCCAAGATGAGGACAGTGACGAGCAGTACTTC.

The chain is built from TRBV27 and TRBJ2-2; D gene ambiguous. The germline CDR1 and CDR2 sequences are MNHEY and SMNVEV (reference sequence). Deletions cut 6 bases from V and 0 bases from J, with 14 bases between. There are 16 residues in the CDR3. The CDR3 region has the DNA TGTGCCAGCAGGCGTACGACACCCACGAACACCGGGGAGCTGTTTTTT. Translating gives CASRRTTPTNTGELFF.

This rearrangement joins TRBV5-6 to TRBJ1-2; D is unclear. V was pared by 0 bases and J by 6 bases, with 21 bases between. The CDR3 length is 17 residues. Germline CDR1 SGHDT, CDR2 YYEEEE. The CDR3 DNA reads TGTGCCAGCAGCTTGGGTTCGTTGCAGACACTTTTGAATGGCTACACCTTC. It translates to CASSLGSLQTLLNGYTF.

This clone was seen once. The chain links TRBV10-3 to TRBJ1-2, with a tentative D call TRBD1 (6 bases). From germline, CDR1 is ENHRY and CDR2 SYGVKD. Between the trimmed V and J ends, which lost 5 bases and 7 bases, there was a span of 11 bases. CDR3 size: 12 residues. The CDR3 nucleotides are TGTGCCATCAGTATTAACAGGGCTGGCTACACCTTC. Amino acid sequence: CAISINRAGYTF.

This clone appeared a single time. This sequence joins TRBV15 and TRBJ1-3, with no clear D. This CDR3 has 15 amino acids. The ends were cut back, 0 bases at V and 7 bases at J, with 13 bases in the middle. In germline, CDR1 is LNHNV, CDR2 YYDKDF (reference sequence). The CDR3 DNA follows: TGTGCCACCAGCAGAGATCTAGGCAACCGGAACACCATATATTTT. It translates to CATSRDLGNRNTIYF. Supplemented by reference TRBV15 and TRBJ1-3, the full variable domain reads DAMVIQNPRYQVTQFGKPVTLSCSQTLNHNVMYWYQQKSSQAPKLLFHYYDKDFNNEADTPDNFQSRRPNTSFCFLDIRSPGLGDTAMYLCATSRDLGNRNTIYFGEGSWLTVV.

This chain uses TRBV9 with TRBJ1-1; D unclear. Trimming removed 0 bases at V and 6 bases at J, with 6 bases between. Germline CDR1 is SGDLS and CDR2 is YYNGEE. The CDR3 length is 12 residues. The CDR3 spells CASSVGRPEAFF. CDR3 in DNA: TGTGCCAGCAGCGTAGGGCGGCCTGAAGCTTTCTTT.

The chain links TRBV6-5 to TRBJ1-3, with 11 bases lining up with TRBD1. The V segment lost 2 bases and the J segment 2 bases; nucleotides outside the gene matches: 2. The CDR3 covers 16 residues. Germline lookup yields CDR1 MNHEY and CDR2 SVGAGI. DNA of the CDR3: TGTGCCAGCAGTTACGGACAGGGGGCTGCTGGAAACACCATATATTTT. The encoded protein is CASSYGQGAAGNTIYF.

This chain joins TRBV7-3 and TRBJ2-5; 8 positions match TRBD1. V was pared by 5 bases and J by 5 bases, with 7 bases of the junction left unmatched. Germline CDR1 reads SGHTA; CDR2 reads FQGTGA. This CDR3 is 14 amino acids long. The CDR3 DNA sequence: TGTGCCAGCAGCAAGACAGGGGTGGGTGAGACCCAGTACTTC. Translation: CASSKTGVGETQYF. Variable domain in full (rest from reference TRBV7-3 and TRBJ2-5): GAGVSQTPSNKVTEKGKYVELRCDPISGHTALYWYRQSLGQGPEFLIYFQGTGAADDSGLPNDRFFAVRPEGSVSTLKIQRTERGDSAVYLCASSKTGVGETQYFGPGTRLLVL.

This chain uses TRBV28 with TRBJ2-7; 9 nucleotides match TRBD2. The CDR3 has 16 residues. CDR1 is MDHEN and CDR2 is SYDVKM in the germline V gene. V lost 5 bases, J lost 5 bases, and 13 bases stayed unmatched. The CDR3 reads CASSARRLAGAHEQYF. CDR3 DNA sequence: TGTGCCAGCAGTGCCAGACGATTAGCGGGAGCCCACGAGCAGTACTTC. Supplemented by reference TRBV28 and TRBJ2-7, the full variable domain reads DVKVTQSSRYLVKRTGEKVFLECVQDMDHENMFWYRQDPGLGLRLIYFSYDVKMKEKGDIPEGYSVSREKKERFSLILESASTNQTSMYLCASSARRLAGAHEQYFGPGTRLTVT.

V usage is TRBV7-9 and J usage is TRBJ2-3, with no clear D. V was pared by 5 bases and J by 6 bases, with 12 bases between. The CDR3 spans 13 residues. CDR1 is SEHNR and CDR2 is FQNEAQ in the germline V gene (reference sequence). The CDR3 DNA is TGTGCCAGCAGCCCCCCGAAGCACGATACGCAGTATTTT. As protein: CASSPPKHDTQYF.

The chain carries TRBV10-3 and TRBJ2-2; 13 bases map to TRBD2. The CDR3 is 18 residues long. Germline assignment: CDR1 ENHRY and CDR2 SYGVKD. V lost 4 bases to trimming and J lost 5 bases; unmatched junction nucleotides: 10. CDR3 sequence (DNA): TGTGCCATCAGTGGCTCCGGGACTAGCGGGACCGGGACCGGGGAGCTGTTTTTT. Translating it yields CAISGSGTSGTGTGELFF.

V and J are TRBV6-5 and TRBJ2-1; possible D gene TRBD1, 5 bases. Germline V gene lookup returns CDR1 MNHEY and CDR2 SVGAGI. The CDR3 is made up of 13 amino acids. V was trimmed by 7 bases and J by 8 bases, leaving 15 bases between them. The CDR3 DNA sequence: TGTGCCAGCACGAGGCAGGGCTTAGATGAGCAGTTCTTC. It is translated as CASTRQGLDEQFF.